This T cell receptor (beta chain) was profiled in a study of blood T cell repertoires in COVID-19. Study details: Acute and convalescent COVID-19 specimens originated in the United States, Italy and Spain. PBMCs, B-cell-depleted T cells, or T cells were the source of the cDNA or gDNA that made up the material.

The V end lost 5 bases, the J end lost 1 base, and 7 bases lay between the germline ends. This CDR3 comprises 13 residues. As originally analysed: Cell counts per sample came from amplifying reference gene primers. TCRdb's table, derived via immunoSEQ multiplex PCR, lists solely in-frame clones and lacks some. Clonal size and the V and J genes are those of that table, whereas D and trimming came from the DNA. The sample carries 100,000 to 130,000 clones, 88% recorded once. The sample taken for sequencing was peripheral blood. The TCR originated in a middle-aged man with active or convalescent COVID-19. The V gene is TRBV12-3 or TRBV12-4, the J gene TRBJ2-3, with no clear D. The CDR3 loop is CASSGARTDTQYF. In nucleotides, the CDR3 is TGTGCCAGCAGTGGAGCGCGCACAGATACGCAGTATTTT.